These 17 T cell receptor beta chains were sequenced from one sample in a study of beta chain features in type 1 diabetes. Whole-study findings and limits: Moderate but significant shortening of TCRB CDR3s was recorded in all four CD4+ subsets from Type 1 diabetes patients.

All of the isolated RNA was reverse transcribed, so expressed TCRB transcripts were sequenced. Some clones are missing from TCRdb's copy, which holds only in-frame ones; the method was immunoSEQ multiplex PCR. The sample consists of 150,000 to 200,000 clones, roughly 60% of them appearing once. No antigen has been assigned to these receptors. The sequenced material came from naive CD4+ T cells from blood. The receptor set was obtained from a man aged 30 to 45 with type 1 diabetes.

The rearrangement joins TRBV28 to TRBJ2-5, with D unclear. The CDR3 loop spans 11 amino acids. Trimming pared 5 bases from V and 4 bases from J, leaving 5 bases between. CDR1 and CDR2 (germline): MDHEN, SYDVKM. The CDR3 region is CASSERETQYF. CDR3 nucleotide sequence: TGTGCCAGCAGTGAGAGAGAGACCCAGTACTTC.

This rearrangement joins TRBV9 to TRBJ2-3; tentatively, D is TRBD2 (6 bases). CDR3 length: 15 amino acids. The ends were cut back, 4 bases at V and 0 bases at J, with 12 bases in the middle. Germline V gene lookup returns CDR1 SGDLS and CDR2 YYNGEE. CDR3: CASSPTGTSTDTQYF. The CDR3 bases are TGTGCCAGCAGCCCCACGGGGACTAGCACAGATACGCAGTATTTT.

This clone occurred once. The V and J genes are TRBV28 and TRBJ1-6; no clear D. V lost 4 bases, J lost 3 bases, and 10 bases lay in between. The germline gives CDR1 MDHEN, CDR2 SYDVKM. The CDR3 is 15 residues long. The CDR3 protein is CASSWLANYNSPLHF. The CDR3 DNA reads TGTGCCAGCAGTTGGTTAGCTAACTATAATTCACCCCTCCACTTT.

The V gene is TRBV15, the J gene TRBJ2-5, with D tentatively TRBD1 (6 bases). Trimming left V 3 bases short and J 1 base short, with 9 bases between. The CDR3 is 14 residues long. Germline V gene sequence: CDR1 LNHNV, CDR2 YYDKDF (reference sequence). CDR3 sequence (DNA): TGTGCCACCAGCAGGGACAGCGTCCAAGAGACCCAGTACTTC. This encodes CATSRDSVQETQYF.

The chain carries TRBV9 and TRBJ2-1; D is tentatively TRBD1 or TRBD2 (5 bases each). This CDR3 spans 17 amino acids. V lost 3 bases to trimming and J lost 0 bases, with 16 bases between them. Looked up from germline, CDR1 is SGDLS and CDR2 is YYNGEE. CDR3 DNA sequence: TGTGCCAGCAGCGACCGGGACCCTGCGAGCTCCTACAATGAGCAGTTCTTC. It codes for CASSDRDPASSYNEQFF. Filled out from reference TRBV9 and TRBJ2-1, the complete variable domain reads DSGVTQTPKHLITATGQRVTLRCSPRSGDLSVYWYQQSLDQGLQFLIQYYNGEERAKGNILERFSAQQFPDLHSELNLSSLELGDSALYFCASSDRDPASSYNEQFFGPGTRLTVL.

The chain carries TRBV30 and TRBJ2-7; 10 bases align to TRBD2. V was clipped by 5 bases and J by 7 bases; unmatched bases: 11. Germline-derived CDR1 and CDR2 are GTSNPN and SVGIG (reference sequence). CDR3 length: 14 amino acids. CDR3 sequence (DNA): TGTGCCTGGTCGGCTAGCGGGGGCCCTGTGGAGCAGTACTTC. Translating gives CAWSASGGPVEQYF.

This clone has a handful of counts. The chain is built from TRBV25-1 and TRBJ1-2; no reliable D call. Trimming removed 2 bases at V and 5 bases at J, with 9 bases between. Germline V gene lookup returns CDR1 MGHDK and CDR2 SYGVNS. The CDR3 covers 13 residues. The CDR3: CASSEHSAYGYTF. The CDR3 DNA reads TGTGCCAGCAGTGAACACAGTGCTTATGGCTACACCTTC.

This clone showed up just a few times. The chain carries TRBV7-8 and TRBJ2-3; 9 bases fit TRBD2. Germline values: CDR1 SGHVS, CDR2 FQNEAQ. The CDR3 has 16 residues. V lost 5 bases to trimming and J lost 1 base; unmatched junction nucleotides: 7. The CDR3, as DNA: TGTGCCAGCAGCAAAAGGCGACTAGCGGGCACAGATACGCAGTATTTT. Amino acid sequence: CASSKRRLAGTDTQYF.

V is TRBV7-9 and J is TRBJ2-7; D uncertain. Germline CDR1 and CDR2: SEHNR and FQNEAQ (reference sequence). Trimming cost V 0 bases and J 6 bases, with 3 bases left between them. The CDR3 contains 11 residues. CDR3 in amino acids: CASSLAFEQYF. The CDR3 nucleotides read TGTGCCAGCAGCTTAGCATTCGAGCAGTACTTC.

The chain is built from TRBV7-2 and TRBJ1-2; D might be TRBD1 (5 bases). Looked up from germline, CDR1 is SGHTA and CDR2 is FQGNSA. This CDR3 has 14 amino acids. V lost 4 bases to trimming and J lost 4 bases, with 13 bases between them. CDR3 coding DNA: TGTGCCAGCAGCTGGACAACAAAACCCTATGGCTACACCTTC. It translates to CASSWTTKPYGYTF.

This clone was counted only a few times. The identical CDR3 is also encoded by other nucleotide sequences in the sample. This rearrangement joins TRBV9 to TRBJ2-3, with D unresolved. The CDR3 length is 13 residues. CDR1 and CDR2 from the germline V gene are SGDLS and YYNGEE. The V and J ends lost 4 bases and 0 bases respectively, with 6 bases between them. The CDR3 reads CASSSTSTDTQYF. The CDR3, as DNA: TGTGCCAGCAGCTCTACTAGCACAGATACGCAGTATTTT.

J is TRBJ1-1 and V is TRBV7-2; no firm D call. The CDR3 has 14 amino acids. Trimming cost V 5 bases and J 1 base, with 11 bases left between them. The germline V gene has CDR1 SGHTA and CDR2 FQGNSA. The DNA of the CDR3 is TGTGCCAGCAGCCCGGGCTGGCAGAACACTGAAGCTTTCTTT. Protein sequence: CASSPGWQNTEAFF.

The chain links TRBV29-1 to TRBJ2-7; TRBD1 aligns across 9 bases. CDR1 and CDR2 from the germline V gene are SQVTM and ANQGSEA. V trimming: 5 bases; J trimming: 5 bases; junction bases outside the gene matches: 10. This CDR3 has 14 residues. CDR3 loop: CSVYTGTGSHEQYF. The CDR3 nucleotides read TGCAGCGTTTACACCGGGACAGGGTCCCACGAGCAGTACTTC.

CDR3 protein: CAISTGTRAVETQYF. The CDR3 DNA follows: TGTGCCATCAGTACCGGGACCCGAGCGGTGGAGACCCAGTACTTC. This chain uses TRBV10-3 with TRBJ2-5; TRBD1 or TRBD2 may be the D gene (5 bases each). Germline loops: CDR1 ENHRY, CDR2 SYGVKD. Trimming cost V 5 bases and J 5 bases, with 18 bases left between them. The CDR3 sequence is 15 residues long.

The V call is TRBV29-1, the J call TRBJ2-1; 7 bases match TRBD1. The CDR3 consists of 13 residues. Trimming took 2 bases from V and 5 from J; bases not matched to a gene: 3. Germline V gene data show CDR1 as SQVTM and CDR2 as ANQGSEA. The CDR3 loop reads CSVERQGHNEQFF. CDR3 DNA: TGCAGCGTTGAAAGACAGGGACACAATGAGCAGTTCTTC.

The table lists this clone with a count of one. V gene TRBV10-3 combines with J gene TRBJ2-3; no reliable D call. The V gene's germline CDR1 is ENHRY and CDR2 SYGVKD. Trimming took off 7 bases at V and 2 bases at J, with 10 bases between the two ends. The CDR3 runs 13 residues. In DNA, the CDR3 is TGTGCCATCAATGGCGGATACACAGATACGCAGTATTTT. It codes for CAINGGYTDTQYF.

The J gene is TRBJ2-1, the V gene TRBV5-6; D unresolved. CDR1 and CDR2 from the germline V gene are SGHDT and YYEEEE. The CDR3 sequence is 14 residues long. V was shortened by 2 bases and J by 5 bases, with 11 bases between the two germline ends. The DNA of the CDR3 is TGTGCCAGCAGCTTCCGCTCTTTTAACAATGAGCAGTTCTTC. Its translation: CASSFRSFNNEQFF.